This T cell receptor (beta chain) stems from a study of shared clonotypes between healthy human individuals. Study context: The composition of the donors was a couple of women and a few men aged 18 to 49.

TCRdb keeps only in-frame clones here, not all; method: immunoSEQ multiplex PCR. The repertoire holds over 1.4 million clones, around 97% seen once, with 0.95% to 1.5% in the top ten. The CDR3 extends over 17 amino acids. V shed 0 bases and J shed 1 base, with 10 bases lying between them. CDR1 and CDR2 (germline): LNHNV, YYDKDF (reference sequence). The TCR originated in a man in his thirties or forties in good health. The sample comprised naive CD4+ T cells sorted from blood. Subset of the sample: CD45RA+ positively selected. The chain couples TRBV15 to TRBJ2-6; D gene ambiguous. The CDR3 nucleotides are TGTGCCACCAGCAGAGATCTGAGGAGATCTGGGGCCAACGTCCTGACTTTC. Protein: CATSRDLRRSGANVLTF.